These T cell receptor beta chains were read from a single sample in a study of OX40 agonist ivuxolimab in advanced cancers. Sequenced by immunoSEQ multiplex PCR; TCRdb stores in-frame clones only, minus some. The sample carries 75,000 to 100,000 clones, approximately 80% recorded once. Sequences were derived from CD4+ or CD8+ T cells sorted from blood, sampled in a trial of the OX40 agonist ivuxolimab. The receptor set was obtained from an adult with an advanced solid tumor such as melanoma, head and neck, liver or kidney cancer. The CDR3 runs from the conserved cysteine through the conserved F or W. D genes are given only for firm matches. The size field is filled for only some rows; it gives once, few, many or a size class.

CDR3nt | CDR3aa | v_gene | d_gene | j_gene | abundance
TGTGCCAGTGACCCAGGGGGCACGAGCTATGGCTACACCTTC | CASDPGGTSYGYTF | TRBV19 | TRBD1 | TRBJ1-2 | once
TGCGCCAGCAGTGAGTCCAGGGGGCTGGGGGAGCAGTACTTC | CASSESRGLGEQYF | TRBV10-2 | TRBD1 | TRBJ2-7 | few
TGTGCCAGCAGCCTCACCCACGCCGGGGAGCTGTTTTTT | CASSLTHAGELFF | TRBV6-5 | . | TRBJ2-2 | .
TGTGCCAGCAGCCAAGACAGGGCGCTTGCTGAAGCTTTCTTT | CASSQDRALAEAFF | TRBV4-2 | . | TRBJ1-1 | .
TGTGCCAGCAGCCTGCGCAGGACTAAATTCGGAGAGACCCAGTACTTC | CASSLRRTKFGETQYF | TRBV14 | . | TRBJ2-5 | .
TGTGCCAGCAGTCCCCCCCCGGGGTCGTTCGGGCTTCCCACAGATACGCAGTATTTT | CASSPPPGSFGLPTDTQYF | TRBV27 | . | TRBJ2-3 | once
TGTGCCAGCAGCTTGACAGTTACATCACCCCTCCACTTT | CASSLTVTSPLHF | TRBV13 | . | TRBJ1-6 | .
TGTGCCAGTACTATTACGGTGAGTGAGCAGTTCTTC | CASTITVSEQFF | TRBV19 | . | TRBJ2-1 | .
TGTGCCATCAGTGAGGGAGGGGCCCTGAATCAGCCCCAGCATTTT | CAISEGGALNQPQHF | TRBV10-3 | . | TRBJ1-5 | .
TGCGCCAGCAGCTTGGAGGGACAGGGTATGAGCGAGCAGTACTTC | CASSLEGQGMSEQYF | TRBV5-1 | TRBD1 | TRBJ2-7 | .
TGTGCCAGCAGCCCCCACGGGCTGGCTTTCTTT | CASSPHGLAFF | TRBV7-2 | . | TRBJ1-1 | .
TGTGCCAGCAGCACTTCAGGGGTGTCCGGGGAGCTGTTTTTT | CASSTSGVSGELFF | TRBV7-9 | . | TRBJ2-2 | .
TGTGCCAGCAGTGGAGACTATAGCAATCAGCCCCAGCATTTT | CASSGDYSNQPQHF | TRBV2 | . | TRBJ1-5 | .
TGTGCCAGCTCACACGACAGGAACACTGAAGCTTTCTTT | CASSHDRNTEAFF | TRBV18 | . | TRBJ1-1 | .
TGTGCCAGCAGCGTAAGCCCGGTTGGGGCCGGGGAGCTGTTTTTT | CASSVSPVGAGELFF | TRBV9 | . | TRBJ2-2 | .
TGTGCCAGCAGTGAATGGACAGATAATGAAAAACTGTTTTTT | CASSEWTDNEKLFF | TRBV2 | . | TRBJ1-4 | .
TGTGCCGTAAGACAGGACTATGGCTACACCTTC | CAVRQDYGYTF | TRBV28 | . | TRBJ1-2 | once
TGTGCCAGCAATACAGCGTGGGAGGGCCACACAGATACGCAGTATTTT | CASNTAWEGHTDTQYF | TRBV2 | TRBD2 | TRBJ2-3 | .
TGTGCCATCAGTGAGTCGGGGACAGGGAATGGAGCTTTCTTT | CAISESGTGNGAFF | TRBV10-3 | TRBD1 | TRBJ1-1 | .
TGTGCCAGCAGTTACTCGATAGTCACGCCGGGGGAGCAGTACTTC | CASSYSIVTPGEQYF | TRBV6-6 | . | TRBJ2-5 | .
TGCAGTGCCTACAGGGGGAATACGCAGTATTTT | CSAYRGNTQYF | TRBV20-1 | TRBD1 | TRBJ2-3 | .
TGCAGTGCACCACTTGGCGAGCAGTACTTC | CSAPLGEQYF | TRBV20-1 | . | TRBJ2-7 | .
TGTGCCAGCTATACAACAGGAGGACTGGCGACTGAAGCTTTCTTT | CASYTTGGLATEAFF | TRBV6-1 | . | TRBJ1-1 | .